What follows are 11 T cell receptor beta chains derived from one specimen sequenced in a study of blood T cell repertoires in COVID-19. Data came from immunoSEQ multiplex PCR; TCRdb stores just in-frame clones and leaves some out. Among approximately 300,000 clones listed, around 89% were seen once. The sample comprised peripheral blood. The receptors shown here come from a man younger than 45 with acute or convalescent COVID-19.

The gene calls are TRBV7-3 and TRBJ2-3, with D maybe TRBD2 (6 bases). Germline CDR1 reads SGHTA; CDR2 reads FQGTGA. The V gene lost 5 bases and the J gene lost 0 bases, with 9 bases spanning the gap. The CDR3 spans 14 residues. Here the CDR3 DNA reads TGTGCCAGCAGCCCTGGGACTAGCACAGATACGCAGTATTTT. Translated, it gives CASSPGTSTDTQYF.

The J gene is TRBJ1-5, the V gene TRBV5-8, with 7 bases identical to TRBD1. The CDR3 consists of 15 residues. Germline-derived CDR1 and CDR2 are SGHTS and YDEGEE. The ends lost 4 bases at V and 7 bases at J; junction bases unmatched: 11. This CDR3 reads CASSDKRQGGQPQHF. The CDR3 DNA reads as TGTGCCAGCAGCGACAAACGACAGGGCGGGCAGCCCCAGCATTTT. Complete variable domain (other parts from reference TRBV5-8 and TRBJ1-5): EAGVTQSPTHLIKTRGQQATLRCSPISGHTSVYWYQQALGLGLQFLLWYDEGEERNRGNFPPRFSGRQFPNYSSELNVNALELEDSALYLCASSDKRQGGQPQHFGDGTRLSIL.

This chain connects TRBV3-1 (or the pseudogene TRBV3-2) to TRBJ1-6; possible D gene TRBD1, 5 bases. The CDR3 is made up of 15 amino acids. Germline V gene lookup returns CDR1 LGHDT and CDR2 YNNKEL (reference sequence). V lost 4 bases and J lost 5, with 12 bases in between. CDR3 loop: CASSPPPGNNSPLHF. DNA for the CDR3: TGTGCCAGCAGCCCCCCCCCAGGGAATAATTCACCCCTCCACTTT.

The gene calls are TRBV5-1 and TRBJ1-1, with D perhaps TRBD1 (6 bases). The V gene lost 4 bases and the J gene lost 0 bases, with 16 bases spanning the gap. This CDR3 is built from 16 residues. CDR1 SGHRS and CDR2 YFSETQ come from the germline V gene. The CDR3 is CASSLARTAVNTEAFF. DNA for the CDR3: TGCGCCAGCAGCCTAGCTCGGACAGCCGTGAACACTGAAGCTTTCTTT.

This clone was picked up one time. Other DNA sequences within the sample encode an identical CDR3. The chain links TRBV28 to TRBJ2-1; D remains unclear. Per germline, CDR1 MDHEN and CDR2 SYDVKM. V was trimmed by 5 bases and J by 0 bases, leaving 8 bases between them. The CDR3 is 14 residues long. In nucleotides, the CDR3 is TGTGCCAGCAGTCCGCCCTACTCCTACAATGAGCAGTTCTTC. This sequence encodes CASSPPYSYNEQFF. The full variable domain, its missing parts supplied by reference TRBV28 and TRBJ2-1, is DVKVTQSSRYLVKRTGEKVFLECVQDMDHENMFWYRQDPGLGLRLIYFSYDVKMKEKGDIPEGYSVSREKKERFSLILESASTNQTSMYLCASSPPYSYNEQFFGPGTRLTVL.

J is TRBJ1-5 and V is TRBV6-5, with 10 positions matching TRBD1. The J segment lost 9 bases and the V segment lost 5 bases, leaving 4 bases of the junction unmatched. The CDR3 extends over 13 amino acids. Germline values: CDR1 MNHEY, CDR2 SVGAGI. The CDR3: CASSRDRGTPQHF. The DNA for the CDR3 is TGTGCCAGCAGTCGGGACAGGGGCACGCCCCAGCATTTT.

The chain combines TRBV6-1 with TRBJ2-1; 12 bases fit TRBD2. CDR3 length: 16 residues. Trimming took 1 base from V and 7 from J; bases not matched to a gene: 5. Germline V gives CDR1 MNHNS, CDR2 SASEGT. The CDR3 DNA is TGTGCCAGCAGTGAAGGCCCTAGCGGGAGGGAGAATGAGCAGTTCTTC. Amino acids: CASSEGPSGRENEQFF.

The V gene is TRBV2, the J gene TRBJ2-1; 8 bases are shared with TRBD2. V lost 1 base and J lost 7; bases outside the gene matches: 9. CDR1 and CDR2 from the germline V gene are SNHLY and FYNNEI. The CDR3 contains 16 residues. The CDR3 loop is CASSEEGAGVFNEQFF. In nucleotides, the CDR3 is TGTGCCAGCAGTGAAGAGGGAGCGGGAGTGTTTAATGAGCAGTTCTTC.

This clone has just one count. The J gene is TRBJ2-1, the V gene TRBV9; the match to TRBD2 covers 10 bases. V was pared by 8 bases and J by 3 bases, with 8 bases of the junction left unmatched. The CDR3 length is 15 residues. Germline V gene sequence: CDR1 SGDLS, CDR2 YYNGEE. CDR3 in DNA: TGTGCCAGTACCCCTAGCGGGAGTTTCTACAATGAGCAGTTCTTC. Its translation is CASTPSGSFYNEQFF.

V usage is TRBV5-1 and J usage is TRBJ2-5, with 12 bases aligning to TRBD1. CDR3 length: 16 amino acids. V trimming: 4 bases; J trimming: 5 bases; junction bases outside the gene matches: 9. Germline V lookup: CDR1 SGHRS, CDR2 YFSETQ. In DNA form, the CDR3 reads TGCGCCAGCAGCCTCGGGGACAGGGGGCTTGGGGAGACCCAGTACTTC. It translates to CASSLGDRGLGETQYF.

The chain combines TRBV5-1 with TRBJ2-1; 8 nucleotides match TRBD1. The trim removed 0 bases at V and 7 bases at J, leaving 6 bases unmatched. The CDR3 consists of 15 residues. Per the germline V gene, CDR1 is SGHRS and CDR2 is YFSETQ. The CDR3 bases are TGCGCCAGCAGCTTGGGTTCAGGGGGCTGGAATGAGCAGTTCTTC. This translates into CASSLGSGGWNEQFF.